Listed below are T cell receptor beta chains from one sample, sequenced in a study of blood T cell repertoires in COVID-19. Clones were sequenced by immunoSEQ multiplex PCR, and TCRdb holds only the in-frame ones, with some missing. Of 200,000 to 250,000 clones in the sample, about 88% were seen once. Sequencing was carried out using PBMCs or T cells enriched from blood (not recorded which). The receptors shown here come from a woman aged 45-65 years who had recovered from COVID-19. Both conserved end residues are part of each CDR3. The D gene is left open where the match is weak. Part of the rows lack a size; the others show once, few, many or a class for expanded clones.

v_gene	j_gene	d_gene	abundance	CDR3nt	CDR3aa
TRBV2	TRBJ1-4	-	-	TGTGCCAGCAGTGCAACGGACAGTGGAACAAGTGAAAAACTGTTTTTT	CASSATDSGTSEKLFF
TRBV7-9	TRBJ1-2	-	-	TGTGCCAGCAGCGTCGCAGGATTGGCCTATGGCTACACCTTC	CASSVAGLAYGYTF
TRBV6-6	TRBJ2-5	-	-	TGTGCCAGCAGCAACACCAGACAGGAAGAGACCCAGTACTTC	CASSNTRQEETQYF
TRBV5-4	TRBJ2-2	TRBD2	-	TGTGCCAGCAGCTTGATGAGCGGGAGGGGCGCCGGGGAGCTGTTTTTT	CASSLMSGRGAGELFF
TRBV25-1	TRBJ2-7	-	-	TGTGCCAGCAGGCCGGGGGGCTACCTATACGAGCAGTACTTC	CASRPGGYLYEQYF
TRBV7-3	TRBJ1-4	-	-	TGTGCCAGCAGTGGCAGTCAGAATAGGGGAAAAACTGTTTTT	CASSGSQNRGKTVF
TRBV6-2/TRBV6-3	TRBJ2-7	TRBD2	-	TGTGCCAGCAGTTACGGGCCGGGGACTAGCGATTACGAGCAGTACTTC	CASSYGPGTSDYEQYF
TRBV5-1	TRBJ1-4	TRBD1	few	TGCGCCAGCAGCCCCGCCGCGGGTGGGACAGGCCACACCCTGGCAACTAATGAAAAACTGTTTTTT	CASSPAAGGTGHTLATNEKLFF
TRBV27	TRBJ1-5	-	few	TGTGCCAGCAGCCTTCAGGGATTTCAGCCCCAGCATTTT	CASSLQGFQPQHF
TRBV18	TRBJ1-5	TRBD1	-	TGTGCCAGCTCACAAAACAGGGGAGAGGGGCCGCCCCAGCATTTT	CASSQNRGEGPPQHF
TRBV7-3	TRBJ2-2	-	-	TGTGCCAGCAGCTTAAATCCCGGGTCCGGGGAGCTGTTTTTT	CASSLNPGSGELFF
TRBV6-2/TRBV6-3	TRBJ2-7	-	-	TGTGCCAGCAGTTACGACCGGGTTAGCTCCTACGAGCAGTACTTC	CASSYDRVSSYEQYF
TRBV7-2	TRBJ1-2	TRBD1	-	TGTGCCAGCAGCTTGACAGGGGGTAACTATGGCTACACCTTC	CASSLTGGNYGYTF
TRBV5-5	TRBJ1-3	-	-	TGTGCCAGCAGCTTGGAGTGGAGGGCAGACACCATATATTTT	CASSLEWRADTIYF
TRBV10-3	TRBJ2-7	TRBD2	few	TGTGCCATCAGTGAGCTTAGCGGGAACTATTTCTACGAGCAGTACTTC	CAISELSGNYFYEQYF
TRBV29-1	TRBJ1-2	TRBD1	-	TGCAGCGTTGAGGGACAGGGCAAAGGCTACACCTTC	CSVEGQGKGYTF
TRBV27	TRBJ2-3	TRBD2	-	TGTGCCAGGAAAATGACTAGCGGGGTCACAGATACGCAGTATTTT	CARKMTSGVTDTQYF
TRBV5-1	TRBJ1-3	-	few	TGCGCCAGCAGCTTGGGCGGCAGGGGATACACCATATATTTT	CASSLGGRGYTIYF
TRBV14	TRBJ2-3	-	-	TGTGCCAGCAGCCCTCGGGACACCACAGATACGCAGTATTTT	CASSPRDTTDTQYF
TRBV3-1/TRBV3-2	TRBJ2-1	TRBD2	-	TGTGCCAGCAGCCACACCCCTAGCGGAGCCTACAATGAGCAGTTCTTC	CASSHTPSGAYNEQFF
TRBV27	TRBJ1-5	-	-	TGTGCCAGCAGTTTATCCGGCCGGGGTACCGGGGGAAATCAGCCCCAGCATTTT	CASSLSGRGTGGNQPQHF
TRBV3-1/TRBV3-2	TRBJ2-2	-	-	TGTGCCAGCAGATCCCCAGGCGGGGAGCTGTTTTTT	CASRSPGGELFF
TRBV2	TRBJ1-2	TRBD1	few	TGTGCCAGCAGTGGCCAACAGGGGTCCTATGGCTACACCTTC	CASSGQQGSYGYTF
TRBV27	TRBJ1-6	TRBD1	-	TGTGCCAGCACCCCAAGGGACAGCGGGTTTTCACCCCTCCACTTT	CASTPRDSGFSPLHF
TRBV30	TRBJ1-5	TRBD1	-	TGTGCCTGGAGTTCGGACAGGGGATACAATCAGCCCCAGCATTTT	CAWSSDRGYNQPQHF
TRBV12-5	TRBJ1-4	-	-	TGTGCTAGTGGTTTGGTTGTAGGGCGGGGAGGGACAACGGGGGAAAAACTGTTTTTT	CASGLVVGRGGTTGEKLFF
TRBV24-1	TRBJ2-5	-	-	TGTGCCACCAGTGATTTCCCAAACCAAGAGACCCAGTACTTC	CATSDFPNQETQYF
TRBV4-1	TRBJ2-3	-	-	TGCGCCAGCAGCCTGAGGTCAGATACGCAGTATTTT	CASSLRSDTQYF
TRBV4-1	TRBJ1-2	-	-	TGCGCCAGCAGCCAAGTTCAAGGGAGTGTAGGCTACACCTTC	CASSQVQGSVGYTF
TRBV4-1	TRBJ2-7	-	few	TGCGCCAGCAGCCAAGAAAGGCGGAACTACGAGCAGTACTTC	CASSQERRNYEQYF
TRBV7-8	TRBJ2-5	TRBD2	-	TGTGCCAGCAGATTAGCGGGAGGACCCTATAAATCCCCAAGTACCCAGTACTTC	CASRLAGGPYKSPSTQYF
TRBV10-3	TRBJ2-2	TRBD2	-	TGTGCCATCAGGGATTTAGCGGGAGAGGTGCCCGGGGAGCTGTTTTTT	CAIRDLAGEVPGELFF
TRBV18	TRBJ2-3	TRBD1	-	TGTGCCAGCTCACCACTCGGACAGGCAGATACGCAGTATTTT	CASSPLGQADTQYF